This T cell receptor (beta chain) was profiled in a study of beta chain features in type 1 diabetes. The CDR3 spans 13 residues. Germline assignment: CDR1 SGHDT and CDR2 YYEEEE. Germline trimming cut 6 bases from V and 5 bases from J; bases unmatched to any gene: 7. Sorting gave populations that all exceeded 95% purity. This clone was observed a handful of times. Antigen unknown. The study's findings and limits: Researchers report that Type 1 diabetes patients had moderately but significantly shorter TCRB CDR3s across all four CD4+ subsets. For patients and controls alike, PCR might favor shorter templates to the same degree. cDNA-based reads could over-represent cells with high TCR expression. Within the patient group, naive, central memory and Treg TCRB repertoires appeared more similar to each other than within healthy donors.

What was sequenced were expressed TCRB transcripts, since all of the isolated RNA had been reverse transcribed. Clones were read by immunoSEQ multiplex PCR, and TCRdb kept only the in-frame ones, dropping some. The sample lists about 140,000 clones, about 13% seen once, with around 1.4% in the top ten. This chain uses TRBV5-6 with TRBJ1-2; TRBD1 matches at 7 bases. This sequence was found in a man aged 18 to 35 with type 1 diabetes. Specimen: central memory CD4+ T cells from blood. CDR3 in amino acids: CASNTGTAYGYTF. CDR3 in DNA: TGTGCCAGCAACACCGGGACAGCGTATGGCTACACCTTC.